This T cell receptor beta chain was captured by sequencing in a study of blood T cell repertoires in COVID-19. This CDR3 is 18 amino acids long. The V and J ends lost 0 bases and 0 bases respectively, with 15 bases between them. CDR1 and CDR2 (germline): LGHNA, YSLEER. The protocol was immunoSEQ multiplex PCR, while the TCRdb copy is restricted to in-frame clones and leaves out a portion. The sample lists about 180,000 clones; 88% were seen once. The V gene is TRBV4-3, the J gene TRBJ2-1, with D maybe TRBD2 (6 bases). The origin of this receptor is a woman aged 18-29 years who had recovered from COVID-19. The specimen sequenced was PBMCs or T cells enriched from blood (not recorded which). The CDR3 coding sequence is TGCGCCAGCAGCCAAGACCTTTCTCGGGGGACCTCCTACAATGAGCAGTTCTTC. It specifies CASSQDLSRGTSYNEQFF.